The 13 T cell receptor beta chains below all came from one sample that was sequenced in a study of blood T cell repertoires in COVID-19. The assay was immunoSEQ multiplex PCR, and TCRdb's table has in-frame clones only and misses some. The sample has 50,000 to 65,000 clones; roughly 72% are singletons. The sequencing input was peripheral blood. These receptors were taken from a woman in her 70s with COVID-19, enrolled during active disease.

This chain uses TRBV7-2 with TRBJ1-1; 7 nucleotides line up with TRBD1. With V trimmed by 2 bases and J by 4 bases, 10 bases remained unmatched. CDR1 is SGHTA and CDR2 is FQGNSA in the germline V gene. This CDR3 comprises 16 residues. CDR3 bases: TGTGCCAGCAGCTTATATGCCGGGACAGCGGTCACTGAAGCTTTCTTT. This translates into CASSLYAGTAVTEAFF.

The chain employs TRBV5-1 and TRBJ2-5, with 8 bases fitting TRBD2. CDR1 SGHRS and CDR2 YFSETQ come from the germline V gene. The CDR3 loop spans 14 amino acids. Trimming removed 4 bases from V and 4 bases from J; junction bases left unmatched: 6. CDR3 loop: CASSLGLAGETQYF. As DNA, the CDR3 is TGCGCCAGCAGCCTCGGACTAGCAGGAGAGACCCAGTACTTC.

V gene TRBV4-1 combines with J gene TRBJ1-2; D unresolved. Looked up from germline, CDR1 is MGHRA and CDR2 is YSYEKL. The CDR3 extends over 15 amino acids. V lost 0 bases and J lost 0, with 8 bases in between. The CDR3 coding sequence is TGCGCCAGCAGCCAAGAACAGACAACTAACTATGGCTACACCTTC. Translated, it gives CASSQEQTTNYGYTF.

The chain couples TRBV7-2 to TRBJ1-2; TRBD1 matches 9 bases. Germline CDR1 reads SGHTA; CDR2 reads FQGNSA. This CDR3 spans 15 amino acids. V dropped 3 bases and J dropped 6; count of bases not matched to a gene: 8. The CDR3 here is CASSFRTGDINGYTF. The CDR3 DNA reads TGTGCCAGCAGCTTCAGGACAGGGGATATTAATGGCTACACCTTC.

The rearrangement links TRBV5-1 to TRBJ2-3; 7 nucleotides align to TRBD1. Germline CDR1 and CDR2: SGHRS and YFSETQ. V trimming: 4 bases; J trimming: 3 bases; junction bases outside the gene matches: 5. CDR3 length: 14 residues. Here the CDR3 DNA reads TGCGCCAGCAGCGGCACAGGGGCGACAGATACGCAGTATTTT. This translates into CASSGTGATDTQYF.

This clone occurred once. This chain joins TRBV7-3 and TRBJ2-3, with 10 bases identical to TRBD2. The V gene's germline CDR1 is SGHTA and CDR2 FQGTGA. V gave up 5 bases and J gave up 1 base; unmatched junction bases: 6. The CDR3 runs to 16 residues. The CDR3: CASSQSAGGGTDTQYF. CDR3 nucleotides: TGTGCCAGCAGCCAATCAGCGGGAGGGGGCACAGATACGCAGTATTTT.

This clone was counted many times. This chain joins TRBV29-1 and TRBJ2-1; maybe TRBD1 (6 bases). This CDR3 has 14 residues. The germline CDR1 and CDR2 sequences are SQVTM and ANQGSEA. V was clipped by 4 bases and J by 8 bases, with 18 bases between them. The CDR3 sequence is CSVAVNRETDEQFF. The DNA for the CDR3 is TGCAGCGTTGCCGTAAACAGGGAGACCGATGAGCAGTTCTTC.

V gene TRBV24-1 combines with J gene TRBJ2-1, with 13 bases matching TRBD2. Germline values: CDR1 KGHDR, CDR2 SFDVKD. This CDR3 is 16 amino acids long. The junction had 11 bases not matched to a gene; V was cut back by 9 bases and J by 7 bases. CDR3 loop: CATGGGTSGIRNEQFF. Written as DNA, the CDR3 is TGTGCCACCGGAGGAGGGACTAGCGGGATAAGGAATGAGCAGTTCTTC.

CDR3: CASSHHQRSGERNEQFF. The CDR3, as DNA: TGTGCCAGCAGCCACCACCAAAGGTCGGGGGAGCGAAATGAGCAGTTCTTC. The chain combines TRBV3-1 (or the pseudogene TRBV3-2) with TRBJ2-1, with D possibly matching TRBD2 (6 bases). CDR3 length equals 17 residues. Trimming removed 3 bases from V and 7 bases from J, with 22 bases in between. Per the germline V gene, CDR1 is LGHDT and CDR2 is YNNKEL (reference sequence).

The chain is built from TRBV3-1 (or the pseudogene TRBV3-2) and TRBJ2-1; TRBD1 aligns across 7 bases. CDR1 and CDR2 from the germline V gene are LGHDT and YNNKEL (reference sequence). There are 14 residues in the CDR3. The V gene end was trimmed by 5 bases and the J gene end by 7 bases; junction bases not matched to a gene: 8. The CDR3 nucleotides read TGTGCCAGCAGCTGGGACAGTACGGGTAATGAGCAGTTCTTC. It encodes CASSWDSTGNEQFF.

This chain joins TRBV7-3 and TRBJ2-1, with D unclear. The CDR3 runs to 13 residues. Trimming stripped 1 base from V and 9 bases from J, with 10 bases between. Germline V CDR1 and CDR2: SGHTA, FQGTGA. The CDR3 DNA is TGTGCCAGCAGCTTAATGGTCAGAGGTGAGCAGTTCTTC. It encodes CASSLMVRGEQFF.

In its sample, this clone was seen once. The chain uses TRBV7-2 and TRBJ2-1; 9 bases align to TRBD2. The CDR3 extends over 16 amino acids. J lost 8 bases, V lost 5 bases, and 13 bases had no gene match. Per germline, CDR1 SGHTA and CDR2 FQGNSA. The CDR3 nucleotides read TGTGCCAGCAGCGGATTACTAGCGGGTCGGGGTTATGAGCAGTTCTTC. Protein: CASSGLLAGRGYEQFF. Complete variable domain (other parts from reference TRBV7-2 and TRBJ2-1): GAGVSQSPSNKVTEKGKDVELRCDPISGHTALYWYRQSLGQGLEFLIYFQGNSAPDKSGLPSDRFSAERTGGSVSTLTIQRTQQEDSAVYLCASSGLLAGRGYEQFFGPGTRLTVL.

The J gene is TRBJ1-6, the V gene TRBV9, with 8 nucleotides matching TRBD1. CDR3 size: 15 residues. Germline CDR1 and CDR2: SGDLS and YYNGEE. Trimming at V came to 0 bases and at J to 7 bases, leaving 3 bases not matched to a gene. This CDR3 reads CASSVGGTGNSPLHF. The CDR3 nucleotides read TGTGCCAGCAGCGTAGGCGGGACAGGAAATTCACCCCTCCACTTT.